This T cell receptor beta chain was identified in a study of shared clonotypes between healthy human individuals. General study findings and limits: Clonotypes shared by all four donors outscored non-shared clonotypes in generation probability. An expected dependence of interdonor clonotype sharing on sequencing depth was noted. Naive subsets usually exceeded memory subsets in estimated richness.

On this clone: The antigen remains unidentified.

The protocol was immunoSEQ multiplex PCR, while the TCRdb copy is restricted to in-frame clones and leaves out a portion. The sample holds roughly 2,500,000 clones; 93% are singletons and the top ten take 0.36%. Germline trimming cut 3 bases from V and 3 bases from J; bases unmatched to any gene: 4. CDR1 KGHSH and CDR2 LQKENI come from the germline V gene. This CDR3 is built from 15 residues. Every donor was a Caucasian adult from Nashville, Tennessee. Source material: naive CD4+ T cells from PBMCs. The subset was: CD45RA+ positively selected. The J gene is TRBJ2-1, the V gene TRBV18; TRBD2 aligns across 8 bases. The clonotype was recovered from a man between 18 and 29 years old in good health. Some clones in this sample may be carry-over from other donors' samples. The CDR3 here is CASSPGGVNYNEQFF. CDR3 coding DNA: TGTGCCAGCTCACCCGGGGGGGTGAACTACAATGAGCAGTTCTTC. The full variable domain, rest sourced from reference TRBV18 and TRBJ2-1, is NAGVMQNPRHLVRRRGQEARLRCSPMKGHSHVYWYRQLPEEGLKFMVYLQKENIIDESGMPKERFSAEFPKEGPSILRIQQVVRGDSAAYFCASSPGGVNYNEQFFGPGTRLTVL.